These T cell receptor beta chains were read from a single sample in a study of regulatory T cells in long-lasting Graves disease. MiXCR, run by TCRdb on the multiplex PCR reads, gives a single entry per CDR3 protein. The data contain 400,000 to 500,000 distinct CDR3 sequences, 12% to 15% of them singletons. These data also formed part of another study, on T cells in Graves' hyperthyroidism and ophthalmopathy.

Sequencing used peripheral blood mononuclear cells (PBMCs), obtained at new diagnosis, from a patient treated with antithyroid drugs. These receptors came from a woman aged 50 to 60 with Graves disease. Each CDR3 is given with its conserved first and last residue. The D gene is left open where the match is weak. The listing skips clone size in some rows; elsewhere it reads once, few, many or a size class.

J	size	V	D	DNA	CDR3
TRBJ2-5	few	TRBV18	.	TGTGCCAGCTCACCAAACAGCGAAGAGACCCAGTACTTC	CASSPNSEETQYF
TRBJ2-3	few	TRBV28	.	TGTGCCAGCACATTAGCGGAGCCCAGCGCCACGCAGTATTTT	CASTLAEPSATQYF
TRBJ2-7	many	TRBV2	.	TGTGCCAGCAGTGAAGCGGTCAGGGGCAGCTCCTACGAGCAGTACTTC	CASSEAVRGSSYEQYF
TRBJ1-5	many	TRBV2	.	TGTGCCAGCAGAGAGGACACATATCAGCCCCAGCATTTT	CASREDTYQPQHF
TRBJ1-2	few	TRBV7-3	.	TGTGCCAGCAGCAACGGGATGGGGCTAAACATGGGTGGCTACACCTTC	CASSNGMGLNMGGYTF
TRBJ1-4	many	TRBV30	TRBD1	TGTGCCTGGAGCACAGGGGCGGATGAAAAACTGTTTTTT	CAWSTGADEKLFF
TRBJ2-1	few	TRBV7-2	TRBD1	TGTGCCAGCAGCCCTCGGGACAGCGACATCGACAATGAGCAGTTCTTC	CASSPRDSDIDNEQFF
TRBJ2-1	many	TRBV7-8	TRBD2	TGTGCCAGCAGCCCACGAGCGGGAGAGGCCCACAATGAGCAGTTCTTC	CASSPRAGEAHNEQFF
TRBJ2-2	.	TRBV5-1	TRBD2	TGCGCCAGCAGCTTGTCCCCTGCTAGCGGTACCGGGGAGCTGTTTTTT	CASSLSPASGTGELFF
TRBJ2-2	many	TRBV27	TRBD2	TGTGCCAGCAGTCCCCTACTAGCGTGGTCTCCCAACACCGGGGAGCTGTTTTTT	CASSPLLAWSPNTGELFF
TRBJ2-1	many	TRBV6-2/TRBV6-3	.	TGTGCCAGCAGTTACCATCCGATCGCTGGAGGACTTTACAATGAGCAGTTCTTC	CASSYHPIAGGLYNEQFF
TRBJ2-1	few	TRBV13	.	TGTGCCAGCAGCTCAAGAAATCCTGAGCAGTTCTTC	CASSSRNPEQFF
TRBJ2-2	.	TRBV4-1	.	TGCGCCAGCAGCCTAGATTCTTGGGGAGCAGGCACCGGGGAGCTGTTTTTT	CASSLDSWGAGTGELFF
TRBJ1-5	many	TRBV12-3/TRBV12-4	TRBD1	TGTGCCAGCAGCCCGGGACAGGGTGGCAATCAGCCCCAGCATTTT	CASSPGQGGNQPQHF
TRBJ1-1	.	TRBV10-3	.	TGTGCCATCAGTGAATCCCGGGACCCGTTCACTGAAGCTTTCTTT	CAISESRDPFTEAFF
TRBJ2-3	few	TRBV20-1	TRBD2	TGCAGTGCTAAAGGCTCCTCACTAGCGGGAGTGACAGATACGCAGTATTTT	CSAKGSSLAGVTDTQYF
TRBJ2-1	many	TRBV6-2/TRBV6-3	TRBD2	TGTGCCAGCAGTTACCCGGGACTAGCGGGAGCCGCCAATGAGCAGTTCTTC	CASSYPGLAGAANEQFF
TRBJ2-7	few	TRBV5-6	TRBD1	TGTGCCAGCAGCTCGAACTTGGGGACAGGCTCCCCCTACGAGCAGTACTTC	CASSSNLGTGSPYEQYF
TRBJ2-6	.	TRBV5-5	.	TGTGCCAGCAGCTTGGTCGGGTTCTCTCCCCTCTTCTCTGGGGCCAACGTCCTGACTTTC	CASSLVGFSPLFSGANVLTF
TRBJ1-2	.	TRBV6-1	.	TGTGCCAGCAGTCCCACCTATGGCTACACCTTC	CASSPTYGYTF
TRBJ2-7	.	TRBV28	TRBD2	TGTGCCAGCAGGCTTCCGGGACTAGCGGGAGAAGAGCAGTACTTC	CASRLPGLAGEEQYF
TRBJ2-5	few	TRBV3-1	.	TGTGCCAGCAGCCACACCCGGACCTCACAAGAGACCCAGTACTTC	CASSHTRTSQETQYF
TRBJ1-3	few	TRBV2	TRBD1	TGTGCCAGCAGAGCGGGACAGCGAGGAAACACCATATATTTT	CASRAGQRGNTIYF
TRBJ1-2	few	TRBV9	.	TGTGCCAGCAGCGGAGCCGGAAGGGGGAGGGATGGCTACACCTTC	CASSGAGRGRDGYTF
TRBJ2-3	many	TRBV28	TRBD1	TGTGCCAGCAGTGAGACACAGGGGGCGAACACAGATACGCAGTATTTT	CASSETQGANTDTQYF
TRBJ1-6	few	TRBV2	TRBD1	TGTGCCAGCAGTTGGCAGGGGGATAATTCACCCCTCCACTTT	CASSWQGDNSPLHF
TRBJ1-4	many	TRBV7-2	TRBD1	TGTGCCAGCAGCTCTGGGACAGGTTATGAAAAACTGTTTTTT	CASSSGTGYEKLFF
TRBJ2-1	many	TRBV10-3	.	TGTGCCATCAGTGAGATACAACTCGCGGTCAGCTCCTACAATGAGCAGTTCTTC	CAISEIQLAVSSYNEQFF
TRBJ2-5	few	TRBV6-1	.	TGTGCCAGCAGTGAAGTTTCCCAAGAGACCCAGTACTTC	CASSEVSQETQYF
TRBJ1-5	.	TRBV6-2/TRBV6-3	.	TGTGCCAGCAGTGAAAAGAGGTATGAGAATCAGCCCCAGCATTTT	CASSEKRYENQPQHF
TRBJ1-1	.	TRBV7-9	.	TGTGCCAGCAGCCTACCCGAGGGGGTGGCCACTGAAGCTTTCTTT	CASSLPEGVATEAFF
TRBJ2-3	many	TRBV5-5	TRBD1	TGCGCCAGCAGCTTGGAAGGACAGGGGACAGATACGCAGTATTTT	CASSLEGQGTDTQYF
TRBJ2-7	few	TRBV7-3	.	TGTGCCAGCAGCCAACCTAGAGTCGGTTACGAGCAGTACTTC	CASSQPRVGYEQYF
TRBJ2-7	few	TRBV20-1	.	TGCAGTGCTAGAGACGGACAGAAGACCTCCTACGAGCAGTACTTC	CSARDGQKTSYEQYF
TRBJ2-1	few	TRBV9	TRBD2	TGTGCCAGCAGCGCCGAATCCGGGACTAGCGGTTACAATGAGCAGTTCTTC	CASSAESGTSGYNEQFF
TRBJ1-5	few	TRBV7-2	.	TGTGCCAGCAGCTTAGGGGGTTGGGGTCAGCCCCAGCATTTT	CASSLGGWGQPQHF
TRBJ1-1	many	TRBV12-3/TRBV12-4	.	TGTGCCAGCAGTGCCAGGGCCTCGAACACTGAAGCTTTCTTT	CASSARASNTEAFF